The 32 T cell receptor beta chains given below trace back to one sample, sequenced in a study of blood T cell repertoires in COVID-19. The table came from immunoSEQ multiplex PCR; TCRdb's copy has only in-frame clones and leaves some out. Of 300,000 to 400,000 clones listed, about 88% are singletons. The material sequenced was PBMCs or T cells enriched from blood (not recorded which). The source of these receptors is a woman between 18 and 30 years old who had recovered from COVID-19.

The gene calls are TRBV6-5 and TRBJ2-7; D is ambiguous. V lost 7 bases and J lost 0, with 16 bases in between. Germline V gene sequence: CDR1 MNHEY, CDR2 SVGAGI. This CDR3 spans 15 amino acids. The CDR3 DNA reads TGTGCCAGCACCTCCCAGGTATTGAGCTCCTACGAGCAGTACTTC. Residues: CASTSQVLSSYEQYF.

The chain employs TRBV15 and TRBJ2-6; D may be TRBD1 (6 bases). The germline V gene has CDR1 LNHNV and CDR2 YYDKDF (reference sequence). There are 21 residues in the CDR3. V was pared by 1 base and J by 0 bases, with 22 bases between. CDR3 DNA: TGTGCCACCAGCAGAGTGAAAGAGGCGACAGGCTTCCTCTCTGGGGCCAACGTCCTGACTTTC. Encoded protein: CATSRVKEATGFLSGANVLTF.

The V and J genes are TRBV19 and TRBJ2-5; possibly TRBD1 for D (7 bases). The CDR3 is made up of 15 amino acids. The germline CDR1 and CDR2 sequences are LNHDA and SQIVND (reference sequence). V gave up 6 bases and J gave up 5 bases, with 19 bases separating them. The CDR3 nucleotides are TGTGCCAGTAGCTCCGGGGGACAGCAGGGTGAGACCCAGTACTTC. Its translation is CASSSGGQQGETQYF.

This chain uses TRBV12-5 with TRBJ2-3; D is possibly TRBD1 (6 bases). This CDR3 spans 13 amino acids. V dropped 1 base and J dropped 14 bases, with 16 bases sitting between them. Germline CDR1 reads LGHNT; CDR2 reads FRNRAP. Here the CDR3 DNA reads TGTGCTAGTGGTTTGGCAGGGGTGGTTGAGGTGTATTTT. This gives the protein CASGLAGVVEVYF.

The genes are TRBV7-9 and TRBJ2-7, with D hard to call. Trimming removed 3 bases from V and 2 bases from J, with 14 bases in between. Germline CDR1 reads SEHNR; CDR2 reads FQNEAQ (reference sequence). The CDR3 extends over 15 amino acids. CDR3 bases: TGTGCCAGCAGCTTTCAGGCAGCCTATACCTACGAGCAGTACTTC. Translated, it gives CASSFQAAYTYEQYF.

This clone was counted only a few times. The chain uses TRBV25-1 and TRBJ1-5; 8 bases fit TRBD1. This CDR3 spans 12 amino acids. The J segment lost 6 bases and the V segment lost 8 bases, leaving 3 bases of the junction unmatched. The V gene's germline CDR1 is MGHDK and CDR2 SYGVNS. The CDR3 nucleotides read TGTGCCAGCGGACAGGGTAGTCAGCCCCAGCATTTT. Translating gives CASGQGSQPQHF.

The chain uses TRBV19 and TRBJ1-2; weak D call: TRBD1 (5 bases). Germline CDR1 is LNHDA and CDR2 is SQIVND (reference sequence). The CDR3 is 14 residues long. V was cut by 8 bases and J by 5 bases, with 18 bases left in between. In DNA, the CDR3 is TGTGCCAGTGCACCCCTGGGGGGGTTTTATGGCTACACCTTC. The encoded protein is CASAPLGGFYGYTF.

J is TRBJ1-2 and V is TRBV7-3; 7 nucleotides match TRBD1. CDR1 is SGHTA and CDR2 is FQGTGA in the germline V gene. There are 15 residues in the CDR3. V was pared by 5 bases and J by 3 bases, with 9 bases of the junction left unmatched. The CDR3 sequence is CASSPRGGEDYGYTF. The CDR3 nucleotides are TGTGCCAGCAGCCCAAGAGGGGGCGAGGACTATGGCTACACCTTC.

There are a few counts of this clone. The V gene is TRBV4-1, the J gene TRBJ1-2; TRBD1 might be the D (6 bases). Deletions cut 10 bases from V and 5 bases from J, with 17 bases between. CDR3 length equals 13 residues. CDR1 is MGHRA and CDR2 is YSYEKL in the germline V gene. The CDR3 spells CATSAGASYGYTF. The CDR3 nucleotides are TGCGCCACCTCCGCGGGGGCAAGTTATGGCTACACCTTC.

This chain uses TRBV9 with TRBJ2-5; 9 bases are a match to TRBD2. The CDR3 is 16 amino acids. Germline values: CDR1 SGDLS, CDR2 YYNGEE. V was clipped by 4 bases and J by 5 bases; unmatched bases: 12. In DNA, the CDR3 is TGTGCCAGCAGCCCCTCCCGCGGGGGGGCCCCGGAGACCCAGTACTTC. Its translation is CASSPSRGGAPETQYF. Looking up the rest from reference TRBV9 and TRBJ2-5 gives the full variable domain: DSGVTQTPKHLITATGQRVTLRCSPRSGDLSVYWYQQSLDQGLQFLIQYYNGEERAKGNILERFSAQQFPDLHSELNLSSLELGDSALYFCASSPSRGGAPETQYFGPGTRLLVL.

CDR3 residues: CASRGQGGTGELFF. For the CDR3, the DNA is TGTGCCAGCAGGGGACAGGGTGGGACCGGGGAGCTGTTTTTT. J is TRBJ2-2 and V is TRBV6-5; 9 bases are shared with TRBD1. This CDR3 is built from 14 residues. The germline gives CDR1 MNHEY, CDR2 SVGAGI. The trim removed 6 bases at V and 5 bases at J, leaving 4 bases unmatched.

This chain uses TRBV30 with TRBJ1-5; D unclear. Per germline, CDR1 GTSNPN and CDR2 SVGIG (reference sequence). V was clipped by 3 bases and J by 9 bases, with 18 bases between them. The CDR3 length is 14 residues. CDR3 in DNA: TGTGCCTGGAGCCATAACCACCCCGGGTGGCCCCAGCATTTT. It encodes CAWSHNHPGWPQHF. Based on the CDR3 plus reference TRBV30 and TRBJ1-5, the full variable domain is SQTIHQWPATLVQPVGSPLSLECTVEGTSNPNLYWYRQAAGRGLQLLFYSVGIGQISSEVPQNLSASRPQDRQFILSSKKLLLSDSGFYLCAWSHNHPGWPQHFGDGTRLSIL.

This clone was counted once. The chain recombines TRBV30 with TRBJ2-7, with a weak D call TRBD1 (6 bases). V was trimmed by 5 bases and J by 3 bases, leaving 17 bases between them. Germline V gene lookup returns CDR1 GTSNPN and CDR2 SVGIG (reference sequence). This CDR3 region has 14 residues. CDR3 loop: CAWGSGAGNYEQYF. CDR3 nucleotides: TGTGCCTGGGGATCAGGGGCAGGGAACTACGAGCAGTACTTC.

This chain connects TRBV28 to TRBJ2-7, with a weak D call TRBD1 (6 bases). CDR1 and CDR2 (germline): MDHEN, SYDVKM. V shed 4 bases and J shed 2 bases, with 12 bases lying between them. The CDR3 covers 14 residues. The CDR3, as DNA: TGTGCCAGCAGTTCCGGACAGCCCCCCTACGAGCAGTACTTC. This codes for CASSSGQPPYEQYF. The variable domain in full, with the rest retrieved from reference TRBV28 and TRBJ2-7, is DVKVTQSSRYLVKRTGEKVFLECVQDMDHENMFWYRQDPGLGLRLIYFSYDVKMKEKGDIPEGYSVSREKKERFSLILESASTNQTSMYLCASSSGQPPYEQYFGPGTRLTVT.

This chain links TRBV27 with TRBJ1-2; 12 nucleotides agree with TRBD1. Unmatched junction bases numbered 9, after V lost 11 bases and J lost 8 bases. The CDR3 extends over 13 amino acids. CDR1 is MNHEY and CDR2 is SMNVEV in the germline V gene (reference sequence). The CDR3 DNA reads as TGTGCCCGCCTCCGGGACAGGGGGCCGGGCTACACCTTC. Translation: CARLRDRGPGYTF.

The chain is built from TRBV7-2 and TRBJ2-1, with 10 bases lining up with TRBD2. Germline V gives CDR1 SGHTA, CDR2 FQGNSA. Trimming removed 1 base from V and 7 bases from J; junction bases left unmatched: 10. This CDR3 is built from 17 residues. The CDR3 protein is CASSLVAGGWSTNEQFF. The DNA of the CDR3 is TGTGCCAGCAGCTTAGTAGCGGGGGGATGGTCTACAAATGAGCAGTTCTTC.

The V call is TRBV9, the J call TRBJ2-7; weak D call: TRBD1 (5 bases). Germline V gene sequence: CDR1 SGDLS, CDR2 YYNGEE. Trimming removed 6 bases at V and 0 bases at J, with 13 bases between. This CDR3 has 14 amino acids. CDR3 sequence (DNA): TGTGCCAGCAACTCCGACCAGGGCTCCTACGAGCAGTACTTC. This gives the protein CASNSDQGSYEQYF.

V usage is TRBV4-2 and J usage is TRBJ1-5, with D hard to call. Germline-derived CDR1 and CDR2 are LGHNA and YNFKEQ. The CDR3 consists of 15 residues. The V and J ends lost 0 bases and 0 bases respectively, with 6 bases between them. CDR3 sequence (DNA): TGTGCCAGCAGCCAAGATTTTTATAGCAATCAGCCCCAGCATTTT. It is translated as CASSQDFYSNQPQHF.

V usage is TRBV29-1 and J usage is TRBJ2-7, with 8 bases fitting TRBD1. The V segment lost 6 bases and the J segment 6 bases; nucleotides outside the gene matches: 13. The CDR3 has 14 amino acids. The germline gives CDR1 SQVTM, CDR2 ANQGSEA. The CDR3 sequence: CSVQPRTGRGEQYF. The CDR3 coding sequence is TGCAGCGTCCAACCTCGGACAGGGAGAGGCGAGCAGTACTTC.

The chain joins TRBV15 to TRBJ1-2, with a weak D call TRBD1 (6 bases). The V end was cut by 5 bases, the J end by 4 bases, with 17 bases between. The germline V gene encodes CDR1 LNHNV and CDR2 YYDKDF (reference sequence). This CDR3 is 15 amino acids long. CDR3 in amino acids: CATSVVGAYSYGYTF. In DNA form, the CDR3 reads TGTGCCACCAGCGTCGTGGGGGCATATTCCTATGGCTACACCTTC.

V is TRBV7-2 and J is TRBJ2-7, with 10 bases identical to TRBD2. Trimming took 1 base from V and 0 from J; bases not matched to a gene: 12. CDR1 is SGHTA and CDR2 is FQGNSA in the germline V gene. The CDR3 runs to 19 residues. This chain's CDR3 is CASSLVAPLVAGGSYEQYF. In DNA form, the CDR3 reads TGTGCCAGCAGCTTAGTCGCCCCTTTAGTAGCGGGGGGCTCCTACGAGCAGTACTTC.

This rearrangement joins TRBV6-6 to TRBJ1-2; D perhaps matches TRBD1 (5 bases). CDR1 MNHNY and CDR2 SVGAGI come from the germline V gene (reference sequence). Trimming took 2 bases from V and 5 from J, leaving 12 bases between them. The CDR3 is 14 amino acids. The CDR3, as DNA: TGTGCCAGCAGTTACGAGACAGTTGCTTATGGCTACACCTTC. Amino acid sequence: CASSYETVAYGYTF.

This chain uses TRBV2 with TRBJ2-1; tentatively, D is TRBD1 (6 bases). Germline V gene lookup returns CDR1 SNHLY and CDR2 FYNNEI. Trimming left V 6 bases short and J 8 bases short, with 11 bases between. There are 12 residues in the CDR3. Here the CDR3 DNA reads TGTGCCAGCAGCACAGGGTCGGATGAGCAGTTCTTC. Translated, it gives CASSTGSDEQFF.

This chain joins TRBV9 and TRBJ1-2, with D maybe TRBD1 (5 bases). V was shortened by 4 bases and J by 3 bases, with 19 bases between the two germline ends. This CDR3 comprises 16 residues. Looked up from germline, CDR1 is SGDLS and CDR2 is YYNGEE. The CDR3 nucleotides are TGTGCCAGCAGCACAAACCACCGAGGAGGGGACTATGGCTACACCTTC. Translated: CASSTNHRGGDYGYTF.

V is TRBV4-1 and J is TRBJ1-4, with a possible D match to TRBD1 (6 bases). This CDR3 is built from 16 residues. The V gene's germline CDR1 is MGHRA and CDR2 YSYEKL. Deletions cut 4 bases from V and 4 bases from J, with 16 bases between. CDR3 residues: CASSPLVRTDNEKLFF. CDR3 nucleotides: TGCGCCAGCAGCCCTTTGGTTAGGACAGATAATGAAAAACTGTTTTTT.

This chain joins TRBV11-1 and TRBJ1-1; the D gene is possibly TRBD1 (6 bases). Germline CDR1 is SGHAT and CDR2 is FQDESV (reference sequence). The CDR3 has 15 residues. V lost 8 bases to trimming and J lost 3 bases, with 19 bases between them. The CDR3 is CASANQQGRDTEAFF. For the CDR3, the DNA is TGTGCCAGCGCAAATCAACAGGGAAGAGACACTGAAGCTTTCTTT.

This chain joins TRBV7-2 and TRBJ1-1; D is unresolved. Germline values: CDR1 SGHTA, CDR2 FQGNSA. The V end was cut by 5 bases, the J end by 6 bases, with 10 bases between. The CDR3 has 12 amino acids. The CDR3 region has the DNA TGTGCCAGCAGCGTCGTGGGCGCTGAAGCTTTCTTT. It is translated as CASSVVGAEAFF.

The rearrangement uses TRBV19 and TRBJ1-5; D might be TRBD1 (6 bases). CDR3 length equals 14 residues. The germline V gene has CDR1 LNHDA and CDR2 SQIVND (reference sequence). The V and J ends lost 6 bases and 5 bases respectively, with 14 bases between them. Here the CDR3 DNA reads TGTGCCAGTAGCGGGGGGGGGCTGGATCAGCCCCAGCATTTT. Translated, it gives CASSGGGLDQPQHF.

The chain has TRBV7-9 and TRBJ1-2; the D is unclear. This CDR3 comprises 18 residues. Trimming cost V 5 bases and J 4 bases, with 26 bases left between them. The V gene's germline CDR1 is SEHNR and CDR2 FQNEAQ (reference sequence). CDR3 sequence: CASSQPTTGKTAVYGYTF. In DNA, the CDR3 is TGTGCCAGCAGCCAGCCCACGACCGGGAAAACAGCCGTCTATGGCTACACCTTC.

The rearrangement uses TRBV19 and TRBJ2-7, with TRBD1 identical over 8 bases. Per germline, CDR1 LNHDA and CDR2 SQIVND (reference sequence). The V and J ends lost 7 bases and 2 bases, in that order; junction bases with no gene match: 7. This CDR3 is built from 14 residues. The CDR3 region is CASNWTGSTYEQYF. The CDR3 DNA reads TGTGCCAGTAATTGGACAGGGTCAACCTACGAGCAGTACTTC.

The chain combines TRBV4-1 with TRBJ1-2; tentatively, D is TRBD1 (5 bases). Germline assignment: CDR1 MGHRA and CDR2 YSYEKL. Deletions cut 4 bases from V and 8 bases from J, with 20 bases between. The CDR3 has 15 residues. The CDR3 spells CASSRPEPGGKGYTF. CDR3 nucleotide sequence: TGCGCCAGCAGCCGACCTGAACCCGGGGGGAAGGGCTACACCTTC.

The chain is built from TRBV2 and TRBJ1-6; no definite D call. With 5 bases removed from V and 7 bases from J, the gap between germline ends came to 12 bases. Per germline, CDR1 SNHLY and CDR2 FYNNEI. The CDR3 has 14 amino acids. Here the CDR3 reads CASSPPGVNSPLHF. The CDR3 DNA reads as TGTGCCAGCAGTCCTCCGGGAGTCAATTCACCCCTCCACTTT.